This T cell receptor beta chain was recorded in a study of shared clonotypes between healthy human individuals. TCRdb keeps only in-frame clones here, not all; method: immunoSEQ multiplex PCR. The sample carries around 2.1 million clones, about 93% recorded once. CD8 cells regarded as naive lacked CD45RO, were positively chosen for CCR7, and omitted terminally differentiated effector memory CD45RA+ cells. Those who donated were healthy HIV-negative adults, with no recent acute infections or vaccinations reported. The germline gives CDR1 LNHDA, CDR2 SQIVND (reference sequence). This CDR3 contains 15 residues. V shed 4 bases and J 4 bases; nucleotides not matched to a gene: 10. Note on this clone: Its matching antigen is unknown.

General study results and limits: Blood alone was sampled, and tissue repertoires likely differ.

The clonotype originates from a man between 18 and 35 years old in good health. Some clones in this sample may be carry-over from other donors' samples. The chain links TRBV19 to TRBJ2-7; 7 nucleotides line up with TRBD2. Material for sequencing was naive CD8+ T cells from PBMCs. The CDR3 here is CASSTYSGPLYEQYF. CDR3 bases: TGTGCCAGTAGTACATATAGCGGGCCTCTGTACGAGCAGTACTTC.